The sequence of this T cell receptor beta chain was determined in a study of human T cells and chemical hapten exposure. Study as a whole: Mainly, slight library volume differences in the pool made TCR yields vary.

This clonotype was recorded at least ten times. The V end was cut by 1 base, the J end by 10 bases, with 9 bases between. Per germline, CDR1 SGHTA and CDR2 FQGNSA. CDR3 length: 12 amino acids. For the library, individual cDNA molecules each received unique molecular identifiers. TCRdb fed the reads into MiXCR, producing one record per CDR3 protein. The sample lists around 120,000 distinct CDR3 sequences; 6.5% to 10% were seen once. The authors extracted total RNA from unfractionated whole blood. The chain carries TRBV7-2 and TRBJ2-3, with a possible D match to TRBD1 (5 bases). The sequenced sample was whole blood. This sequence originates from a human donor in good health. Some clones in this sample may be carry-over from other donors' samples. The CDR3 spells CASSLVDSSQYF. CDR3 DNA: TGTGCCAGCAGCTTAGTCGACAGTTCGCAGTATTTT. The full variable domain, its missing parts supplied by reference TRBV7-2 and TRBJ2-3, is GAGVSQSPSNKVTEKGKDVELRCDPISGHTALYWYRQSLGQGLEFLIYFQGNSAPDKSGLPSDRFSAERTGGSVSTLTIQRTQQEDSAVYLCASSLVDSSQYFGPGTRLTVL.